Each of the 30 T cell receptor beta chains below was sequenced from the same sample in a study of blood T cell repertoires in COVID-19 (TCRdb year 2020). Receptor libraries were prepared by the immunoSEQ multiplex PCR assay. The source is immuneACCESS, and TCRdb retained only in-frame sequences with V and J called. Part of the clones is not carried over; for the studies checked, unresolved V genes explain less than half of this, and the remainder is unexplained. This sample holds 350,000 or so clones; more than 85% were observed only once. In total, the top ten clones hold approximately 17% of the sample. Sequenced: PBMCs or T cells enriched from blood (not recorded which). These receptors were taken from a woman in her twenties or thirties who had recovered from COVID-19.

V is TRBV28 and J is TRBJ2-3; 10 bases are shared with TRBD2. CDR3 size: 17 residues. Trimming cost V 0 bases and J 5 bases; bases outside gene matches: 8. Per the germline V gene, CDR1 is MDHEN and CDR2 is SYDVKM. The CDR3 DNA sequence: TGTGCCAGCAGTTTATGGGCGAGCGGGAGGGATCGAGATACGCAGTATTTT. Residues: CASSLWASGRDRDTQYF.

The genes are TRBV9 and TRBJ1-2; 10 nucleotides agree with TRBD1. Germline V lookup: CDR1 SGDLS, CDR2 YYNGEE. V lost 0 bases to trimming and J lost 3 bases; unmatched junction nucleotides: 2. There are 15 residues in the CDR3. CDR3 sequence reads: CASSVGTGGHYGYTF. Written as DNA, the CDR3 is TGTGCCAGCAGCGTAGGGACAGGGGGACACTATGGCTACACCTTC.

The V call is TRBV10-3, the J call TRBJ2-7, with unresolved D. Trimming pared 3 bases from V and 5 bases from J, leaving 11 bases between. The CDR3 is 13 amino acids. Germline lookup yields CDR1 ENHRY and CDR2 SYGVKD. The CDR3 spells CAISDSRLDEQYF. In DNA, the CDR3 is TGTGCCATCAGTGATAGCCGCCTCGACGAGCAGTACTTC.

The chain joins TRBV6-5 to TRBJ2-3; 9 bases agree with TRBD1. V lost 10 bases and J lost 1; bases outside the gene matches: 6. Germline lookup yields CDR1 MNHEY and CDR2 SVGAGI. This CDR3 region has 14 residues. As DNA, the CDR3 is TGTGCCATCCACTGGACAGGGGGCACAGATACGCAGTATTTT. Its protein is CAIHWTGGTDTQYF.

The chain joins TRBV5-1 to TRBJ2-3; 8 nucleotides agree with TRBD2. This CDR3 has 15 residues. Per the germline V gene, CDR1 is SGHRS and CDR2 is YFSETQ. Trimming removed 2 bases from V and 0 bases from J; junction bases left unmatched: 2. CDR3 residues: CASSLAGASTDTQYF. The CDR3 coding sequence is TGCGCCAGCAGCTTAGCGGGGGCTAGCACAGATACGCAGTATTTT.

The chain combines TRBV9 with TRBJ2-7; a possible D gene is TRBD1 (5 bases). Deletions cut 2 bases from V and 2 bases from J, with 11 bases between. CDR1 and CDR2 from the germline V gene are SGDLS and YYNGEE. The CDR3 sequence is 14 residues long. This CDR3 reads CASSVAGSPYEQYF. CDR3 in DNA: TGTGCCAGCAGCGTCGCAGGGTCACCCTACGAGCAGTACTTC.

The chain links TRBV7-9 to TRBJ2-5; TRBD2 aligns across 7 bases. Per the germline V gene, CDR1 is SEHNR and CDR2 is FQNEAQ (reference sequence). The CDR3 has 15 amino acids. After removal of 1 base from V and 1 base from J, the junction contained 3 bases not matched to a gene. The CDR3: CASSLDGGVQETQYF. The CDR3 nucleotides are TGTGCCAGCAGCTTAGATGGGGGGGTCCAAGAGACCCAGTACTTC.

V and J are TRBV4-1 and TRBJ2-5, with TRBD1 matching 8 bases. CDR1 is MGHRA, CDR2 YSYEKL, per germline. V shed 4 bases and J 2 bases; nucleotides not matched to a gene: 9. The CDR3 contains 16 residues. CDR3 DNA sequence: TGCGCCAGCAGCCCACCGGGACAGGTAAAACAAGAGACCCAGTACTTC. Amino acid sequence: CASSPPGQVKQETQYF.

V usage is TRBV6-6 and J usage is TRBJ1-5; TRBD1 aligns across 9 bases. The CDR3 length is 14 residues. V lost 8 bases, J lost 6 bases, and 8 bases stayed unmatched. Germline lookup yields CDR1 MNHNY and CDR2 SVGAGI (reference sequence). DNA of the CDR3: TGTGCCAGCCACCTGGGACAGGGAGGTCAGCCCCAGCATTTT. It specifies CASHLGQGGQPQHF.

This chain joins TRBV7-6 and TRBJ2-3; possible D gene TRBD1, 5 bases. V was pared by 6 bases and J by 3 bases, with 10 bases between. Germline lookup yields CDR1 SGHVS and CDR2 FNYEAQ. CDR3 length equals 13 residues. CDR3 residues: CASRGALTDTQYF. CDR3 sequence (DNA): TGTGCCAGCAGAGGGGCCTTGACAGATACGCAGTATTTT.

The chain joins TRBV5-1 to TRBJ2-5, with 13 bases matching TRBD2. Trimming took 0 bases from V and 4 from J; bases not matched to a gene: 6. The CDR3 extends over 17 amino acids. CDR1 and CDR2 from the germline V gene are SGHRS and YFSETQ. This CDR3 is CASSLGLAGGGLETQYF. The CDR3 DNA reads as TGCGCCAGCAGCTTGGGACTAGCGGGAGGAGGACTAGAGACCCAGTACTTC.

The CDR3 here is CASSINSGLSSEQFF. The CDR3 coding sequence is TGTGCCAGTAGTATAAACTCGGGACTTTCCAGTGAGCAGTTCTTC. The rearrangement joins TRBV19 to TRBJ2-1, with D possibly being TRBD2 (6 bases). The CDR3 runs to 15 residues. The germline CDR1 and CDR2 sequences are LNHDA and SQIVND (reference sequence). The V gene lost 2 bases and the J gene lost 9 bases, with 17 bases spanning the gap.

The V and J genes are TRBV11-2 and TRBJ1-1; perhaps TRBD1 as D (5 bases). Per germline, CDR1 SGHAT and CDR2 FQNNGV. The CDR3 loop spans 14 amino acids. The ends were cut back, 0 bases at V and 6 bases at J, with 11 bases in the middle. CDR3 sequence reads: CASSLDRVVAEAFF. The CDR3 nucleotides read TGTGCCAGCAGCTTAGACAGGGTTGTTGCTGAAGCTTTCTTT.

This clone has just one count. The V gene is TRBV9, the J gene TRBJ2-7, with D possibly matching TRBD2 (6 bases). The CDR3 is 15 amino acids. V lost 0 bases, J lost 1 base, and 11 bases lay in between. Germline CDR1 and CDR2: SGDLS and YYNGEE. DNA of the CDR3: TGTGCCAGCAGCGTAGAGGGTGGGGGGTCCTACGAGCAGTACTTC. Protein: CASSVEGGGSYEQYF.

The rearrangement joins TRBV5-1 to TRBJ1-3; unclear D gene. Trimming removed 0 bases at V and 0 bases at J, with 10 bases between. The CDR3 sequence is 16 residues long. The germline gives CDR1 SGHRS, CDR2 YFSETQ. CDR3 sequence (DNA): TGCGCCAGCAGCTTGGGACATGTCAGCTCTGGAAACACCATATATTTT. Protein: CASSLGHVSSGNTIYF. The full variable domain, its missing parts supplied by reference TRBV5-1 and TRBJ1-3, is KAGVTQTPRYLIKTRGQQVTLSCSPISGHRSVSWYQQTPGQGLQFLFEYFSETQRNKGNFPGRFSGRQFSNSRSEMNVSTLELGDSALYLCASSLGHVSSGNTIYFGEGSWLTVV.

Remarks on this clone: The same CDR3 arises from other DNA sequences in this sample as well. The chain uses TRBV14 and TRBJ2-7; D possibly corresponds to TRBD1 (5 bases). This CDR3 region has 12 residues. V gave up 4 bases and J gave up 4 bases, with 8 bases separating them. Germline V gives CDR1 SGHDN, CDR2 FVKESK. This CDR3 reads CASSRQGYEQYF. For the CDR3, the DNA is TGTGCCAGCAGCCGCCAGGGTTACGAGCAGTACTTC.

The J gene is TRBJ1-5, the V gene TRBV6-5; 8 nucleotides match TRBD1. The CDR3 length is 14 residues. Trimming took 6 bases from V and 3 from J; bases not matched to a gene: 4. The germline CDR1 and CDR2 sequences are MNHEY and SVGAGI. CDR3 loop: CASRGQDLNQPQHF. The CDR3, as DNA: TGTGCCAGCAGGGGACAGGACCTCAATCAGCCCCAGCATTTT.

This rearrangement joins TRBV28 to TRBJ1-5; possibly TRBD1 for D (6 bases). The CDR3 length is 13 residues. From germline, CDR1 is MDHEN and CDR2 SYDVKM. V lost 4 bases, J lost 4 bases, and 8 bases lay in between. The CDR3 region is CASSSDRNQPQHF. The CDR3 nucleotides are TGTGCCAGCAGTTCCGACAGGAATCAGCCCCAGCATTTT.

The chain employs TRBV19 and TRBJ2-7, with 8 bases matching TRBD1. Germline V gene lookup returns CDR1 LNHDA and CDR2 SQIVND (reference sequence). J gave up 8 bases and V 1 base, and 4 bases lay outside the gene matches. This CDR3 comprises 13 residues. In nucleotides, the CDR3 is TGTGCCAGTAGTATAGGCGACAGGGGTAAGCAGTACTTC. This gives the protein CASSIGDRGKQYF. The entire variable domain, with the rest obtained from reference TRBV19 and TRBJ2-7, is as follows: DGGITQSPKYLFRKEGQNVTLSCEQNLNHDAMYWYRQDPGQGLRLIYYSQIVNDFQKGDIAEGYSVSREKKESFPLTVTSAQKNPTAFYLCASSIGDRGKQYFGPGTRLTVT.

CDR3 DNA sequence: TGTGCCAGCTTAGTGGAGTATAATTCACCCCTCCACTTT. Translation: CASLVEYNSPLHF. The chain couples TRBV2 to TRBJ1-6; unclear D gene. The V end was cut by 8 bases, the J end by 4 bases, with 9 bases between. Germline V gene data show CDR1 as SNHLY and CDR2 as FYNNEI. The CDR3 loop spans 13 amino acids.

CDR3 loop: CASSGTLLAYNEQFF. As DNA, the CDR3 is TGTGCCAGCAGCGGGACTCTACTCGCTTACAATGAGCAGTTCTTC. The chain recombines TRBV2 with TRBJ2-1; D possibly corresponds to TRBD2 (6 bases). V lost 6 bases to trimming and J lost 4 bases, with 16 bases between them. There are 15 residues in the CDR3. Germline V CDR1 and CDR2: SNHLY, FYNNEI.

This chain uses TRBV11-3 with TRBJ2-1, with no clear D. There are 16 residues in the CDR3. Trimming cost V 0 bases and J 0 bases, with 9 bases left between them. The germline CDR1 and CDR2 sequences are SGHNT and YENEEA. Written as DNA, the CDR3 is TGTGCCAGCAGCTTAGAAGGCGGTCTCTCCTACAATGAGCAGTTCTTC. Encoded protein: CASSLEGGLSYNEQFF.

The chain employs TRBV12-3 or TRBV12-4 and TRBJ2-7; no clear D gene. There are 13 residues in the CDR3. The V end lost 3 bases, the J end lost 0 bases, and 6 bases lay between the germline ends. CDR3 coding DNA: TGTGCCAGCAGTTTCTCCGTCTCCTACGAGCAGTACTTC. Translation gives CASSFSVSYEQYF.

The gene calls are TRBV7-2 and TRBJ1-4; no clear D gene. Germline CDR1 SGHTA, CDR2 FQGNSA. CDR3 length: 11 amino acids. V dropped 5 bases and J dropped 7 bases, with 5 bases sitting between them. CDR3 region: CASSHGEKLFF. The CDR3 region has the DNA TGTGCCAGCAGCCACGGTGAAAAACTGTTTTTT.

The CDR3, as DNA: TGTGCCAGCAGCCCCCGGGGGGCTGTCCCTTATGGCTACACCTTC. It encodes CASSPRGAVPYGYTF. This chain joins TRBV5-8 and TRBJ1-2, with D possibly TRBD1 on 6 matching bases. The V gene lost 4 bases and the J gene lost 5 bases, with 18 bases spanning the gap. In germline, CDR1 is SGHTS, CDR2 YDEGEE. The CDR3 is 15 amino acids.

This rearrangement joins TRBV7-9 to TRBJ2-4, with D possibly matching TRBD1 (5 bases). With 7 bases removed from V and 1 base from J, the gap between germline ends came to 17 bases. The CDR3 sequence is 16 residues long. Germline V gene sequence: CDR1 SEHNR, CDR2 FQNEAQ (reference sequence). The CDR3 loop is CASTLLGAKAKNIQYF. CDR3 coding DNA: TGTGCCAGCACCCTTTTAGGGGCGAAGGCCAAAAACATTCAGTACTTC.

The chain joins TRBV7-9 to TRBJ2-7; 8 nucleotides line up with TRBD2. The V segment lost 6 bases and the J segment 4 bases; nucleotides outside the gene matches: 8. CDR1 SEHNR and CDR2 FQNEAQ come from the germline V gene (reference sequence). The length of the CDR3 is 14 residues. The CDR3: CASSPSPGGYEQYF. DNA of the CDR3: TGTGCCAGCAGTCCCTCCCCGGGGGGGTACGAGCAGTACTTC.

The genes are TRBV19 and TRBJ2-3; D gene uncertain. This CDR3 has 17 amino acids. Germline V gene data show CDR1 as LNHDA and CDR2 as SQIVND (reference sequence). Trimming stripped 3 bases from V and 0 bases from J, with 16 bases between. CDR3 in DNA: TGTGCCAGTAGTATCCATCCCAACTACCTTAGCACAGATACGCAGTATTTT. Its protein product is CASSIHPNYLSTDTQYF.

The chain links TRBV15 to TRBJ1-2; no reliable D call. V dropped 1 base and J dropped 8 bases, with 11 bases sitting between them. The CDR3 consists of 13 residues. Germline V lookup: CDR1 LNHNV, CDR2 YYDKDF (reference sequence). Here the CDR3 DNA reads TGTGCCACCAGCAGAGGTCAAGGGAGGGGCTACACCTTC. Protein sequence: CATSRGQGRGYTF.

V usage is TRBV6-1 and J usage is TRBJ2-5; 7 bases are a match to TRBD1. The germline V gene has CDR1 MNHNS and CDR2 SASEGT. The V gene end was trimmed by 2 bases and the J gene end by 7 bases; junction bases not matched to a gene: 7. The CDR3 covers 14 residues. CDR3 sequence: CASSEIRTGGTQYF. As DNA, the CDR3 is TGTGCCAGCAGTGAAATTAGGACAGGAGGGACCCAGTACTTC.